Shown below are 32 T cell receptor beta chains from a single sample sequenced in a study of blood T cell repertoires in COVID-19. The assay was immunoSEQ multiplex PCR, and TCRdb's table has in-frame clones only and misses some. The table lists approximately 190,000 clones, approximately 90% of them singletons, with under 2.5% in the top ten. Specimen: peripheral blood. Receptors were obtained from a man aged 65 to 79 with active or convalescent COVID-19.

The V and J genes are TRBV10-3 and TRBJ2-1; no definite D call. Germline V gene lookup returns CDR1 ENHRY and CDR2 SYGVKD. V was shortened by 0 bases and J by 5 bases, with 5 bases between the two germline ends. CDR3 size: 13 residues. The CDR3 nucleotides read TGTGCCATCAGTGAGTCTTCAAACAATGAGCAGTTCTTC. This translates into CAISESSNNEQFF.

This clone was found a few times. This chain's CDR3 is CASSRSMPTDTQYF. CDR3 DNA: TGTGCCAGCTCCCGATCTATGCCGACAGATACGCAGTATTTT. The chain couples TRBV18 to TRBJ2-3; the D is unclear. The CDR3 has 14 residues. V lost 6 bases and J 3 bases, leaving 13 bases between the germline ends. Germline lookup yields CDR1 KGHSH and CDR2 LQKENI.

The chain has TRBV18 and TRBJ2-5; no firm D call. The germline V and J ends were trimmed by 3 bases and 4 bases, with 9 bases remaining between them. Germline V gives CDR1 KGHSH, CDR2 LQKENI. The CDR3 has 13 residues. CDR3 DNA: TGTGCCAGCTCACCCAGGATTCTAGAGACCCAGTACTTC. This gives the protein CASSPRILETQYF.

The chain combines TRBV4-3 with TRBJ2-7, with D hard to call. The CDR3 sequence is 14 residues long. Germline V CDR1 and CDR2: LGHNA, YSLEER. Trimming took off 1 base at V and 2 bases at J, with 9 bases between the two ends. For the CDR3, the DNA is TGCGCCAGCAGCCAAGGGCAGGAAACCTACGAGCAGTACTTC. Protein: CASSQGQETYEQYF.

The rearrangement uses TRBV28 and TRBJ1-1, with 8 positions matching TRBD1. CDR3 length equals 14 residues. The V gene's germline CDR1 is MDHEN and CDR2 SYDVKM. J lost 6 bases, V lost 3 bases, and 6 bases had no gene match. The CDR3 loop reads CASSFQQGGAEAFF. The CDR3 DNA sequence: TGTGCCAGCAGTTTCCAACAGGGGGGAGCTGAAGCTTTCTTT.

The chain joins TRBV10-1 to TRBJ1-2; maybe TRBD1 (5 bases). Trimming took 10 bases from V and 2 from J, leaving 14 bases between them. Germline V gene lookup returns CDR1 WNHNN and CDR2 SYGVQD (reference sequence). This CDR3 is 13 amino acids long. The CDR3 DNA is TGCGCCACCTCGGCAGGGTCGAACTATGGCTACACCTTC. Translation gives CATSAGSNYGYTF.

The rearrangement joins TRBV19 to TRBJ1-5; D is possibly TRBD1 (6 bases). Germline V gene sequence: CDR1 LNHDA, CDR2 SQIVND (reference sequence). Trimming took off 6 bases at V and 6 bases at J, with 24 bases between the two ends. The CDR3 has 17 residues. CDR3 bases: TGTGCCAGTAGCTCCAGACGACGGGGGGGCAGGGCTCAGCCCCAGCATTTT. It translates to CASSSRRRGGRAQPQHF.

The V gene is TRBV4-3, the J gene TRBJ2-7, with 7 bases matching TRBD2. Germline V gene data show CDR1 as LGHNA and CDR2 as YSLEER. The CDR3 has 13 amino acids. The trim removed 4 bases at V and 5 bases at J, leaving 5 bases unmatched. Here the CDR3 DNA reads TGCGCCAGCAGCCCCGGTGGGAGGGACGAGCAGTACTTC. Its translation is CASSPGGRDEQYF.

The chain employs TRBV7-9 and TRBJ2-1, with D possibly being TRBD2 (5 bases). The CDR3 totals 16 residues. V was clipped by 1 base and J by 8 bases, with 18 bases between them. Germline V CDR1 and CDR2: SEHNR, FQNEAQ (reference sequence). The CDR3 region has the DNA TGTGCCAGCAGCTTAGACGGCGGGTCAGGCATGTATGAGCAGTTCTTC. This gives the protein CASSLDGGSGMYEQFF.

In nucleotides, the CDR3 is TGTGCCAGCCGCGCGGGAGGGCCCTATGAGCAGTTCTTC. Protein product: CASRAGGPYEQFF. The V and J genes are TRBV6-5 and TRBJ2-1, with 9 bases aligning to TRBD2. Germline V CDR1 and CDR2: MNHEY, SVGAGI. Germline trimming cut 8 bases from V and 8 bases from J; bases unmatched to any gene: 7. The CDR3 is 13 amino acids.

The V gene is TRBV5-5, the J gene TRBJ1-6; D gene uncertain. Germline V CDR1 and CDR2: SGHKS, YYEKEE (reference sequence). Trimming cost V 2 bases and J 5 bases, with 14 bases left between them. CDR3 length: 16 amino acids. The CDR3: CASSFFAAENNSPLHF. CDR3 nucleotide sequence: TGTGCCAGCAGCTTTTTTGCGGCAGAAAATAATTCACCCCTCCACTTT.

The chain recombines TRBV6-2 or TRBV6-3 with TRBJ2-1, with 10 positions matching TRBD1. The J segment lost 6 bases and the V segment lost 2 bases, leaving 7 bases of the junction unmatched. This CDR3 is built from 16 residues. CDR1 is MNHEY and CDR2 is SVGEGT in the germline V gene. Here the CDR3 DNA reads TGTGCCAGCAGTTACCCACAGACAGGGGGCATCAATGAGCAGTTCTTC. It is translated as CASSYPQTGGINEQFF.

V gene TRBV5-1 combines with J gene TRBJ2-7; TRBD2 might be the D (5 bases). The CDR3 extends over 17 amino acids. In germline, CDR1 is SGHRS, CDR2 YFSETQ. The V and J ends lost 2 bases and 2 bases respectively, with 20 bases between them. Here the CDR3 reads CASSFGSVEHYTYEQYF. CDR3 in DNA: TGCGCCAGCAGCTTTGGTAGCGTCGAACATTACACCTACGAGCAGTACTTC.

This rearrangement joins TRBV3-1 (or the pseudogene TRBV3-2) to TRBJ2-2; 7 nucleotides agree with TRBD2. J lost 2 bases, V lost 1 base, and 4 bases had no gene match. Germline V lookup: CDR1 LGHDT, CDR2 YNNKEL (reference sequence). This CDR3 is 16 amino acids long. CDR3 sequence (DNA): TGTGCCAGCAGCCAAGGGCTAGCGGTTAACACCGGGGAGCTGTTTTTT. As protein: CASSQGLAVNTGELFF.

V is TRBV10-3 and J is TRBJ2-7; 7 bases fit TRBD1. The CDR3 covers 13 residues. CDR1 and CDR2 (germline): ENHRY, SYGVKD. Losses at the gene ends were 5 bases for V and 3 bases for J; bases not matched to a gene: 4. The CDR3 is CAISRDSGYEQYF. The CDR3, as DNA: TGTGCCATCAGTCGGGACAGCGGCTACGAGCAGTACTTC.

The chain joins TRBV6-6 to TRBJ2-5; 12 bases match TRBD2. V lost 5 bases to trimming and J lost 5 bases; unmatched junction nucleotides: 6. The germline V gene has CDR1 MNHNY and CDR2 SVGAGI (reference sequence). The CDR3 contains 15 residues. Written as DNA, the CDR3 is TGTGCCAGCAGTCGTCTAGCGGGAGGGAGGGAGACCCAGTACTTC. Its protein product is CASSRLAGGRETQYF.

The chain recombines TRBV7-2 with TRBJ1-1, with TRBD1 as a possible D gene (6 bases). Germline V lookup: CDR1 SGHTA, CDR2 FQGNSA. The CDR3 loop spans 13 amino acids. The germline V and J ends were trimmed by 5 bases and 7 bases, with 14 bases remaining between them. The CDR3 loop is CASSPPGGLEAFF. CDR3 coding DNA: TGTGCCAGCAGCCCCCCCGGGGGGCTTGAAGCTTTCTTT. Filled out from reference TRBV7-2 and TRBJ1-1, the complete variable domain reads GAGVSQSPSNKVTEKGKDVELRCDPISGHTALYWYRQSLGQGLEFLIYFQGNSAPDKSGLPSDRFSAERTGGSVSTLTIQRTQQEDSAVYLCASSPPGGLEAFFGQGTRLTVV.

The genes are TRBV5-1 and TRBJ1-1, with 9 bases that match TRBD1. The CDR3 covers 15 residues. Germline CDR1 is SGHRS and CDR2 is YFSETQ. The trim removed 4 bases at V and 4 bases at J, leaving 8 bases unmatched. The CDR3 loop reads CASSVMTGGPTEAFF. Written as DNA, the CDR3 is TGCGCCAGCAGCGTTATGACAGGGGGTCCCACTGAAGCTTTCTTT.

The CDR3 sequence is CASSPWGQTYEQYF. The CDR3 DNA reads as TGTGCCAGCAGCCCATGGGGACAGACCTACGAGCAGTACTTC. The chain links TRBV3-1 (or the pseudogene TRBV3-2) to TRBJ2-7; 7 nucleotides match TRBD1. The V gene's germline CDR1 is LGHDT and CDR2 YNNKEL (reference sequence). V lost 4 bases, J lost 2 bases, and 5 bases stayed unmatched. CDR3 length: 14 residues.

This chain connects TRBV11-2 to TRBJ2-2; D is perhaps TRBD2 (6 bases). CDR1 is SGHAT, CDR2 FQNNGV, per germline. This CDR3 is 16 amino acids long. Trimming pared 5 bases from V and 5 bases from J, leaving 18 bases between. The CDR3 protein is CASSNHGGIATGELFF. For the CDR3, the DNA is TGTGCCAGCAGCAACCACGGGGGTATCGCGACCGGGGAGCTGTTTTTT.

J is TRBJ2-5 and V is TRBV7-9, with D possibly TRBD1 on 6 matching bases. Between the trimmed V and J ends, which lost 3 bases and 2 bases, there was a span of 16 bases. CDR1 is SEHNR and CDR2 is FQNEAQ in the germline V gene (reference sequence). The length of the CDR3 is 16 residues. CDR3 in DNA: TGTGCCAGCAGCTTCTCCCTTAGGACAGATCAAGAGACCCAGTACTTC. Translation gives CASSFSLRTDQETQYF. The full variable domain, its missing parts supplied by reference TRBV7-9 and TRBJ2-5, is DTGVSQNPRHKITKRGQNVTFRCDPISEHNRLYWYRQTLGQGPEFLTYFQNEAQLEKSRLLSDRFSAERPKGSFSTLEIQRTEQGDSAMYLCASSFSLRTDQETQYFGPGTRLLVL.

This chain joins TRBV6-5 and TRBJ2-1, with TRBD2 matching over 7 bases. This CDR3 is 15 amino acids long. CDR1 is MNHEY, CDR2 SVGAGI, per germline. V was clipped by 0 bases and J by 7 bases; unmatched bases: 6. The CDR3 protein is CASSYSGTIWNEQFF. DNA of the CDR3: TGTGCCAGCAGTTACTCCGGGACTATTTGGAATGAGCAGTTCTTC.

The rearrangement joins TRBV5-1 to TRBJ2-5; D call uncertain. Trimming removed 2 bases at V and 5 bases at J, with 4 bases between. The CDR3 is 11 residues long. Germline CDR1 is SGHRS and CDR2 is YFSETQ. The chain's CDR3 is CASSFGETQYF. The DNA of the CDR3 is TGCGCCAGCAGCTTCGGGGAGACCCAGTACTTC. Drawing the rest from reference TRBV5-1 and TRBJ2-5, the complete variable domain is KAGVTQTPRYLIKTRGQQVTLSCSPISGHRSVSWYQQTPGQGLQFLFEYFSETQRNKGNFPGRFSGRQFSNSRSEMNVSTLELGDSALYLCASSFGETQYFGPGTRLLVL.

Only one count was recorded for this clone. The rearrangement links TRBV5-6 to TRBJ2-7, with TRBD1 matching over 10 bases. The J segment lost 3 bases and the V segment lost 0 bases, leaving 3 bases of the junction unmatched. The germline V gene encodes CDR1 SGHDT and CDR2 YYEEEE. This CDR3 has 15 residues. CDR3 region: CASSLVTGGFYEQYF. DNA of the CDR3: TGTGCCAGCAGCTTGGTGACAGGGGGCTTCTACGAGCAGTACTTC.

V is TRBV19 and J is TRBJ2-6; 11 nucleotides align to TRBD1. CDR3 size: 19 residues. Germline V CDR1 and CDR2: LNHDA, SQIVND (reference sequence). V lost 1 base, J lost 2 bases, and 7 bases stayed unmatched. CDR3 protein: CASSIGSGQGATGANVLTF. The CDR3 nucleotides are TGTGCCAGTAGTATAGGGTCAGGACAGGGGGCGACTGGGGCCAACGTCCTGACTTTC.

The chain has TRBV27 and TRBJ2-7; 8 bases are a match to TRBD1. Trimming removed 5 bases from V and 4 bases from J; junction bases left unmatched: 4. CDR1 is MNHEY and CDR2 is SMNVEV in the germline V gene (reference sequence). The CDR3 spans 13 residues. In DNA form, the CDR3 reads TGTGCCAGCAGTCCCGGACAGGGTTACGAGCAGTACTTC. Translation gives CASSPGQGYEQYF.

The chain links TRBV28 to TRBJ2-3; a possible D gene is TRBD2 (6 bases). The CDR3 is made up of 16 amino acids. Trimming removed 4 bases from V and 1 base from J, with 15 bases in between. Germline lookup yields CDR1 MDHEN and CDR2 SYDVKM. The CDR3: CASSSPRRDRTDTQYF. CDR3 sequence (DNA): TGTGCCAGCAGTTCCCCCCGGCGGGACCGCACAGATACGCAGTATTTT.

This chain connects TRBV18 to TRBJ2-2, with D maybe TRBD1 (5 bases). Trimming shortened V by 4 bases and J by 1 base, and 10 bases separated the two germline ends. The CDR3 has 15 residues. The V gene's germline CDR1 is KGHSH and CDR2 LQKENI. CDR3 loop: CASSLGRVNTGELFF. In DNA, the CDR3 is TGTGCCAGCTCACTGGGCAGGGTGAACACCGGGGAGCTGTTTTTT.

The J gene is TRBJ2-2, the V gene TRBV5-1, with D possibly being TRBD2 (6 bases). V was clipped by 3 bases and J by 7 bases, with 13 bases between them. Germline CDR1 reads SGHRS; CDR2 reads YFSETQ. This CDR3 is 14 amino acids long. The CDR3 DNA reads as TGCGCCAGCAGCTCCGGGGGAGGTGGCGGGGAGCTGTTTTTT. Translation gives CASSSGGGGGELFF.

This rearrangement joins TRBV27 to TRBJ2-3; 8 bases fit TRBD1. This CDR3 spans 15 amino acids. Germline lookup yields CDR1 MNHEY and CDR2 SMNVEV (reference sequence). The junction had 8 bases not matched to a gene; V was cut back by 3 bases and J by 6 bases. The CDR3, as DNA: TGTGCCAGCAGTTTTTTACAGGGGGAAAAGGATACGCAGTATTTT. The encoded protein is CASSFLQGEKDTQYF.

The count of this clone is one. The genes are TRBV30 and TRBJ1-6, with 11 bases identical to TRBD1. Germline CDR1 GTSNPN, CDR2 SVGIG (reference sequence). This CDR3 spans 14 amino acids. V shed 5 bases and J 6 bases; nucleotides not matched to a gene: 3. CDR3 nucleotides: TGTGCCTGGGGGACAGGGGGTGTTAATTCACCCCTCCACTTT. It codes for CAWGTGGVNSPLHF.

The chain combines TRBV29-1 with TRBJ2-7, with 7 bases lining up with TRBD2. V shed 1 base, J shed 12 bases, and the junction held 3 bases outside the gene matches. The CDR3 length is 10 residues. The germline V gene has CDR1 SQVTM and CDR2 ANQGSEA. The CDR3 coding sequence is TGCAGCGTTGAAGGGGGGGGTCCGTACTTC. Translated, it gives CSVEGGGPYF.